The TCR beta chain under discussion was sequenced for a study of cytotoxic CD8 clonotypes in ibrutinib-treated CLL. Study-level background: The study included 11 relapsed/refractory and fewer than 16 treatment-naive patients; 17 to 18 had IGHV unmutated disease.

Per the germline V gene, CDR1 is SNHLY and CDR2 is FYNNEI. V gave up 1 base and J gave up 1 base, with 10 bases separating them. This CDR3 has 15 amino acids. Profiling relied on immunoSEQ multiplex PCR, and the TCRdb table lists in-frame clones only, not all of them. This table has about 160,000 clones, more than 65% appearing once. V usage is TRBV2 and J usage is TRBJ1-1, with D perhaps matching TRBD1 (5 bases). The TCR sequence derives from a human donor with chronic lymphocytic leukemia. The sample here was PBMCs, taken after 12 months of ibrutinib treatment. CDR3 sequence (DNA): TGTGCCAGCAGTGAAGGGGGGATCGGGAACACTGAAGCTTTCTTT. Translation: CASSEGGIGNTEAFF.